The 17 T cell receptor beta chains below all came from one sample that was sequenced in a study of blood T cell repertoires in COVID-19. Repertoires were generated with immunoSEQ multiplex PCR, while TCRdb's copy carries only in-frame clones and drops some. The sample has about 360,000 clones; around 90% are singletons. Sequencing was carried out using peripheral blood. The source is a human donor in a cohort sampled during active COVID-19.

The J gene is TRBJ2-7, the V gene TRBV5-1; TRBD2 aligns across 8 bases. V shed 0 bases and J 1 base; nucleotides not matched to a gene: 3. The CDR3 is made up of 15 amino acids. CDR1 is SGHRS, CDR2 YFSETQ, per germline. The CDR3 loop reads CASSLELAASYEQYF. The CDR3 region has the DNA TGCGCCAGCAGCTTGGAACTAGCGGCGTCCTACGAGCAGTACTTC.

V is TRBV11-2 and J is TRBJ1-4; 7 bases are a match to TRBD1. This CDR3 region has 15 residues. CDR1 SGHAT and CDR2 FQNNGV come from the germline V gene. With 3 bases clipped from V and 8 bases from J, the junction kept 9 bases outside the gene matches. The DNA of the CDR3 is TGTGCCAGCAGCTTTCGTCGGACAGGAAACGAAAAACTGTTTTTT. Its translation: CASSFRRTGNEKLFF.

The sample holds one count of this clone. This CDR3 reads CASSPTGPYEQYF. DNA of the CDR3: TGTGCCAGTAGTCCGACAGGTCCCTACGAGCAGTACTTC. The J gene is TRBJ2-7, the V gene TRBV19, with D tentatively TRBD1 (6 bases). The CDR3 length is 13 residues. Germline V gene sequence: CDR1 LNHDA, CDR2 SQIVND (reference sequence). V lost 5 bases to trimming and J lost 2 bases, with 10 bases between them.

The chain uses TRBV10-3 and TRBJ2-7; D unresolved. Germline V gene lookup returns CDR1 ENHRY and CDR2 SYGVKD. The CDR3 length is 12 residues. Trimming took off 6 bases at V and 2 bases at J, with 8 bases between the two ends. The CDR3 sequence: CAISSNTYEQYF. DNA for the CDR3: TGTGCCATCAGCAGTAATACCTACGAGCAGTACTTC.

The chain is built from TRBV27 and TRBJ1-5; possible D gene TRBD1, 6 bases. V was clipped by 3 bases and J by 2 bases, with 8 bases between them. Germline CDR1 is MNHEY and CDR2 is SMNVEV (reference sequence). The CDR3 covers 14 residues. The CDR3 sequence: CASSFRQGNQPQHF. DNA for the CDR3: TGTGCCAGCAGTTTCCGACAGGGCAATCAGCCCCAGCATTTT.

V usage is TRBV25-1 and J usage is TRBJ1-2; D is perhaps TRBD1 (5 bases). The V and J ends lost 5 bases and 5 bases respectively, with 15 bases between them. There are 14 residues in the CDR3. Germline V gives CDR1 MGHDK, CDR2 SYGVNS. The CDR3 nucleotides are TGTGCCAGCAGTTCGGCAGGCAAGGGGTATGGCTACACCTTC. This translates into CASSSAGKGYGYTF.

This clone was seen a single time. The chain recombines TRBV5-3 with TRBJ2-1; D possibly corresponds to TRBD2 (7 bases). Being an ORF, TRBV5-3 has a function that is uncertain. The length of the CDR3 is 17 residues. V lost 7 bases and J lost 5, with 25 bases in between. The CDR3, as DNA: TGTGCCAGACGCGGAGATGTGGTCGGGGGGCACCACAATGAGCAGTTCTTC. Amino acid sequence: CARRGDVVGGHHNEQFF.

Regarding this clone: This may come from a read error, since a much larger clone is one base off. The rearrangement joins TRBV7-9 to TRBJ2-1; 8 nucleotides line up with TRBD1. The CDR3 covers 15 residues. The V and J ends lost 5 bases and 0 bases, in that order; junction bases with no gene match: 3. Germline V lookup: CDR1 SEHNR, CDR2 FQNEAQ (reference sequence). CDR3 protein: CASSDTGGSYNEQFF. CDR3 DNA sequence: TGTGCCAGCAGCGATACAGGGGGCTCCTACAATGAGCAGTTCTTC.

CDR3 bases: TGCGCCAGCAGCCAACAGGGACTAGCGGGGAGAAATGAGCAGTTCTTC. Its protein is CASSQQGLAGRNEQFF. This chain connects TRBV4-1 to TRBJ2-1, with TRBD2 matching over 13 bases. V was pared by 2 bases and J by 7 bases, with 5 bases of the junction left unmatched. Germline loops: CDR1 MGHRA, CDR2 YSYEKL. This CDR3 comprises 16 residues.

The V gene is TRBV24-1, the J gene TRBJ2-1; 14 bases are shared with TRBD2. The CDR3 runs to 16 residues. Germline trimming cut 4 bases from V and 6 bases from J; bases unmatched to any gene: 4. The germline V gene has CDR1 KGHDR and CDR2 SFDVKD. CDR3 sequence (DNA): TGTGCCACCAGTGACACCGGACTAGCGGGGGGCAATGAGCAGTTCTTC. It encodes CATSDTGLAGGNEQFF.

This clone was counted ten times or more. This sequence joins TRBV5-1 and TRBJ1-3; D is perhaps TRBD1 (5 bases). The CDR3 is 15 residues long. Per the germline V gene, CDR1 is SGHRS and CDR2 is YFSETQ. V was pared by 7 bases and J by 8 bases, with 22 bases between. Here the CDR3 reads CASSPGTPPVDTIYF. The CDR3 coding sequence is TGCGCCAGCTCCCCCGGGACTCCTCCCGTCGACACCATATATTTT.

The sample holds a few counts of this clone. The gene calls are TRBV28 and TRBJ2-3; D is ambiguous. V was cut by 8 bases and J by 4 bases, with 7 bases left in between. CDR1 and CDR2 from the germline V gene are MDHEN and SYDVKM. The CDR3 extends over 11 amino acids. Written as DNA, the CDR3 is TGTGCCAGCGCGAGTTCAGATACGCAGTATTTT. Its translation: CASASSDTQYF.

The chain combines TRBV19 with TRBJ1-5; TRBD1 is a possible D gene (5 bases). The CDR3 has 17 amino acids. CDR1 and CDR2 from the germline V gene are LNHDA and SQIVND (reference sequence). Trimming took 6 bases from V and 2 from J, leaving 20 bases between them. CDR3 loop: CASRGSGGGSGNQPQHF. In DNA, the CDR3 is TGTGCCAGTAGAGGTAGTGGGGGGGGATCCGGCAATCAGCCCCAGCATTTT.

The chain uses TRBV5-1 and TRBJ2-2; D is unresolved. CDR3 length: 13 amino acids. V was trimmed by 0 bases and J by 8 bases, leaving 8 bases between them. The V gene's germline CDR1 is SGHRS and CDR2 YFSETQ. CDR3 DNA sequence: TGCGCCAGCAGCTTGGCGGTGGAGGGGGAGCTGTTTTTT. This codes for CASSLAVEGELFF.

With respect to this clone: In the same sample, other DNA sequences code for this CDR3. This chain's CDR3 is CAWSGGQGNTEAFF. The CDR3 region has the DNA TGTGCCTGGAGTGGGGGACAGGGGAACACTGAAGCTTTCTTT. This rearrangement joins TRBV30 to TRBJ1-1; 9 bases match TRBD1. With 1 base clipped from V and 1 base from J, the junction kept 1 base outside the gene matches. This CDR3 has 14 amino acids. CDR1 GTSNPN and CDR2 SVGIG come from the germline V gene (reference sequence).

The rearrangement joins TRBV7-9 to TRBJ2-7, with 11 bases aligning to TRBD1. V gave up 4 bases and J gave up 4 bases; unmatched junction bases: 6. The CDR3 extends over 15 amino acids. The V gene's germline CDR1 is SEHNR and CDR2 FQNEAQ (reference sequence). CDR3 loop: CASSSWTGGMYEQYF. The CDR3 nucleotides are TGTGCCAGCAGCTCATGGACAGGGGGCATGTACGAGCAGTACTTC.

The chain joins TRBV7-9 to TRBJ1-1; D is possibly TRBD1 (6 bases). This CDR3 has 14 residues. Trimming stripped 0 bases from V and 5 bases from J, with 10 bases between. Looked up from germline, CDR1 is SEHNR and CDR2 is FQNEAQ (reference sequence). The CDR3 region has the DNA TGTGCCAGCAGCTTAGCTCCAGGGGTAACTGAAGCTTTCTTT. Its protein product is CASSLAPGVTEAFF.